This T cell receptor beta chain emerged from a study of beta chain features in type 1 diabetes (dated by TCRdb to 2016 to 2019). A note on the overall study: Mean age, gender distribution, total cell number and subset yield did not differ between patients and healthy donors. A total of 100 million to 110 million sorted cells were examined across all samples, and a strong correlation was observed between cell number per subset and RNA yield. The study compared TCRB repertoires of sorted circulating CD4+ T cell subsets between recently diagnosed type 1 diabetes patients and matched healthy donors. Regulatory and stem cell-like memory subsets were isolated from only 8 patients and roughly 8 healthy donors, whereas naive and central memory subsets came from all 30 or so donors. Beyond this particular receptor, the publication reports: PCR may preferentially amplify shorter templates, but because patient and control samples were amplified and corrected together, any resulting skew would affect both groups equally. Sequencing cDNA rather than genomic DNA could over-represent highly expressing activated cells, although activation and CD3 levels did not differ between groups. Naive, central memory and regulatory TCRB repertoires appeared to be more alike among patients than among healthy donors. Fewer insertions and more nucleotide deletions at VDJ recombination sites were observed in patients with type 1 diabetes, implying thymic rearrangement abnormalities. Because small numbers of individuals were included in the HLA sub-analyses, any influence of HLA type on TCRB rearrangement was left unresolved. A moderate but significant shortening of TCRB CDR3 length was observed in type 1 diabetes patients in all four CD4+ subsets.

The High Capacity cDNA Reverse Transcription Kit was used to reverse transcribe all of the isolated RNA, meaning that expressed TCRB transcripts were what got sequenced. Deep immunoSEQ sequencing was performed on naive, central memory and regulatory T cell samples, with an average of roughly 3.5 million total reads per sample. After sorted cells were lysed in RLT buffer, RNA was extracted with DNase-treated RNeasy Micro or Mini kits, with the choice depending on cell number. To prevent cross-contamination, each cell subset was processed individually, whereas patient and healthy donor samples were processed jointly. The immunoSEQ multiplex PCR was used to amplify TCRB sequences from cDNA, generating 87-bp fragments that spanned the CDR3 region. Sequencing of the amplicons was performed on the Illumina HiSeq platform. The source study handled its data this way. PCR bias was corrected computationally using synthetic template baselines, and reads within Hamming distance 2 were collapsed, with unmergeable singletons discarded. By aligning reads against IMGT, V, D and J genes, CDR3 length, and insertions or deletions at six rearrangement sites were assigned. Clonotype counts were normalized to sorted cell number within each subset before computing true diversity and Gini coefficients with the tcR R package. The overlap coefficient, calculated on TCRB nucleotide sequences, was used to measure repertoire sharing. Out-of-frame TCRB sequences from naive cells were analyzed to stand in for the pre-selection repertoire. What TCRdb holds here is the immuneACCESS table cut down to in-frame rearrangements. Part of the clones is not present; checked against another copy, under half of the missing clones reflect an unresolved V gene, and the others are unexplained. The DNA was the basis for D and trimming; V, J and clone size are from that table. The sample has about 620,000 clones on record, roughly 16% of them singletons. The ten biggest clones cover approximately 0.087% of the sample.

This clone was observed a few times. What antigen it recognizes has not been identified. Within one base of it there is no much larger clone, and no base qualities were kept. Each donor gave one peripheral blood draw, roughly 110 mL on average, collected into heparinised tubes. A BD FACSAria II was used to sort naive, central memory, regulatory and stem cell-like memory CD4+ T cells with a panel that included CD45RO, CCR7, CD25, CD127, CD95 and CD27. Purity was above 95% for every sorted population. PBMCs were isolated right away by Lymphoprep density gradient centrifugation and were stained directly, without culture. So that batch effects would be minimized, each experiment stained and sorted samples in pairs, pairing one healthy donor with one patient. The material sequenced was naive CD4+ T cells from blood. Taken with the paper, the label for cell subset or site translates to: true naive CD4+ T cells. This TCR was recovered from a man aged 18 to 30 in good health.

The CDR3 protein is CASSFPGGAETQYF. Here is the DNA: TGTGCCAGCAGCTTTCCGGGAGGAGCGGAGACCCAGTACTTC. This sequence uses TRBV7-2 and TRBJ2-5, with TRBD2 matching 7 junction bases. Taken from the germline V gene, the CDR1 and CDR2 loops are SGHTA and FQGNSA. The cysteine opens and the phenylalanine closes a CDR3 of 14 amino acids. Only the CDR3 part of the read is kept: 42 bases, read in frame from the first base. For this chain, trimming is 3 bases at the V end and 5 bases at the J end, and the number of junction bases without a gene match is 6.